A single sample gave rise to the 16 T cell receptor beta chains below, sequenced in a study of blood T cell repertoires in COVID-19. Method: immunoSEQ multiplex PCR; TCRdb's copy keeps in-frame clones and lacks some. This sample has around 72,000 clones; over 80% occur once, and the top ten carry approximately 19%. The sequencing sample was made of peripheral blood. The receptor source for this set is a human donor in a cohort sampled during active COVID-19.

This rearrangement joins TRBV27 to TRBJ2-5, with unresolved D. The V end lost 6 bases, the J end lost 4 bases, and 12 bases lay between the germline ends. The germline V gene encodes CDR1 MNHEY and CDR2 SMNVEV (reference sequence). The length of the CDR3 is 13 residues. The CDR3 sequence is CASRPLEAETQYF. The CDR3 bases are TGTGCCAGCAGGCCGCTAGAAGCAGAGACCCAGTACTTC.

The rearrangement uses TRBV18 and TRBJ1-3, with D tentatively TRBD1 (6 bases). V was trimmed by 3 bases and J by 3 bases, leaving 9 bases between them. The CDR3 loop spans 14 amino acids. CDR1 is KGHSH, CDR2 LQKENI, per germline. This CDR3 reads CASSPPGDGNTIYF. CDR3 coding DNA: TGTGCCAGCTCACCCCCAGGGGATGGAAACACCATATATTTT.

The chain carries TRBV6-1 and TRBJ2-2, with 12 nucleotides matching TRBD1. The CDR3 is made up of 16 amino acids. Germline V gene data show CDR1 as MNHNS and CDR2 as SASEGT. Trimming at V came to 2 bases and at J to 7 bases, leaving 5 bases not matched to a gene. CDR3 sequence: CASSEFGTGGFGELFF. CDR3 nucleotide sequence: TGTGCCAGCAGTGAATTCGGGACAGGGGGCTTCGGGGAGCTGTTTTTT.

The chain joins TRBV7-9 to TRBJ2-7; a weak D match, TRBD1 (6 bases). This CDR3 contains 14 residues. Trimming left V 1 base short and J 5 bases short, with 12 bases between. Germline CDR1 and CDR2: SEHNR and FQNEAQ (reference sequence). The CDR3 sequence: CASSLGQGYDEQYF. The CDR3 coding sequence is TGTGCCAGCAGCTTAGGTCAGGGGTATGACGAGCAGTACTTC.

The CDR3, as DNA: TGTGCCAGCAGGGACAGGGGTGTCCAGTACTTC. Its translation is CASRDRGVQYF. The chain combines TRBV2 with TRBJ2-4; TRBD1 matches at 9 bases. The CDR3 runs to 11 residues. V was clipped by 6 bases and J by 13 bases; unmatched bases: 4. CDR1 and CDR2 from the germline V gene are SNHLY and FYNNEI.

V and J are TRBV19 and TRBJ2-7; D not certain. The CDR3 covers 13 residues. V was shortened by 1 base and J by 3 bases, with 7 bases between the two germline ends. Germline V CDR1 and CDR2: LNHDA, SQIVND (reference sequence). CDR3 in DNA: TGTGCCAGTAGTATAGGTCGAGACTACGAGCAGTACTTC. Translated, it gives CASSIGRDYEQYF.

This chain connects TRBV7-9 to TRBJ1-3; D gene ambiguous. CDR3 length: 16 residues. Germline V CDR1 and CDR2: SEHNR, FQNEAQ (reference sequence). V gave up 5 bases and J gave up 4 bases, with 18 bases separating them. CDR3 coding DNA: TGTGCCAGCAGCGCGCGCGGATCCCGAGGCGGAAACACCATATATTTT. This codes for CASSARGSRGGNTIYF. Based on the CDR3 plus reference TRBV7-9 and TRBJ1-3, the full variable domain is DTGVSQNPRHKITKRGQNVTFRCDPISEHNRLYWYRQTLGQGPEFLTYFQNEAQLEKSRLLSDRFSAERPKGSFSTLEIQRTEQGDSAMYLCASSARGSRGGNTIYFGEGSWLTVV.

The chain has TRBV7-2 and TRBJ2-1; 15 bases map to TRBD2. Germline V gene data show CDR1 as SGHTA and CDR2 as FQGNSA. J was trimmed by 9 bases and V by 5 bases; bases with no gene match: 14. The CDR3 totals 18 residues. Written as DNA, the CDR3 is TGTGCCAGCAGCAAGGGGACTAGCGGGGGGCACGTTTACGCTGAGCAGTTCTTC. Translation: CASSKGTSGGHVYAEQFF.

This clone was found a few times. The V and J genes are TRBV18 and TRBJ1-2, with D maybe TRBD1 (6 bases). This CDR3 region has 15 residues. Trimming shortened V by 5 bases and J by 4 bases, and 17 bases separated the two germline ends. The V gene's germline CDR1 is KGHSH and CDR2 LQKENI. The CDR3 DNA reads as TGTGCCAGCTCAGAAACAGGGATTCCCCTCTATGGCTACACCTTC. The encoded protein is CASSETGIPLYGYTF.

This chain connects TRBV7-9 to TRBJ1-1; the match to TRBD1 covers 8 bases. V was clipped by 8 bases and J by 5 bases; unmatched bases: 10. Per germline, CDR1 SEHNR and CDR2 FQNEAQ (reference sequence). The CDR3 spans 14 residues. The CDR3 nucleotides read TGTGCCAGCTGGGTTACAGGGGGGGGAACTGAAGCTTTCTTT. Translating it yields CASWVTGGGTEAFF.

The chain links TRBV10-3 to TRBJ2-3; 8 bases fit TRBD1. The length of the CDR3 is 14 residues. V was pared by 8 bases and J by 2 bases, with 6 bases of the junction left unmatched. Germline V gene data show CDR1 as ENHRY and CDR2 as SYGVKD. CDR3 nucleotides: TGTGCCATCGGACAGGGAGGAATCACAGATACGCAGTATTTT. This sequence encodes CAIGQGGITDTQYF.

The chain combines TRBV30 with TRBJ2-7; D may be TRBD1 (5 bases). Trimming took off 5 bases at V and 4 bases at J, with 15 bases between the two ends. From germline, CDR1 is GTSNPN and CDR2 SVGIG (reference sequence). This CDR3 comprises 13 residues. The CDR3 reads CAWGRSRVYEQYF. The CDR3 region has the DNA TGTGCCTGGGGGCGCTCCAGGGTTTACGAGCAGTACTTC.

The chain uses TRBV4-2 and TRBJ2-1; tentative D call: TRBD2 (6 bases). The V gene lost 1 base and the J gene lost 2 bases, with 12 bases spanning the gap. In germline, CDR1 is LGHNA, CDR2 YNFKEQ. This CDR3 region has 16 residues. CDR3 sequence (DNA): TGTGCCAGCAGCCAAGTGGGCGGAGGGGCCTACAATGAGCAGTTCTTC. Protein: CASSQVGGGAYNEQFF.

This chain links TRBV10-3 with TRBJ1-2; D is ambiguous. In germline, CDR1 is ENHRY, CDR2 SYGVKD. V dropped 4 bases and J dropped 5 bases, with 8 bases sitting between them. The CDR3 consists of 12 residues. CDR3 protein: CAISAGDYGYTF. The CDR3 DNA is TGTGCCATCAGTGCGGGTGATTATGGCTACACCTTC.

The chain employs TRBV5-4 and TRBJ2-7; TRBD1 matches 9 bases. V trimming: 4 bases; J trimming: 3 bases; junction bases outside the gene matches: 2. The CDR3 consists of 13 residues. Germline V gene sequence: CDR1 SGHNT, CDR2 YYREEE (reference sequence). In DNA, the CDR3 is TGTGCCAGCAGCCGGGACAGGGTCTACGAGCAGTACTTC. Encoded protein: CASSRDRVYEQYF.

The DNA for the CDR3 is TGTGCCAGCAGCTTAATCCGGAGTCAAGCTTTCTTT. Translated: CASSLIRSQAFF. The rearrangement links TRBV7-9 to TRBJ1-1; D call uncertain. Per germline, CDR1 SEHNR and CDR2 FQNEAQ (reference sequence). The CDR3 runs to 12 residues. Trimming took off 2 bases at V and 9 bases at J, with 10 bases between the two ends.